A selection of T cell receptor beta chains follows, all from one sample in a study of blood T cell repertoires in COVID-19. The repertoire was sequenced with immunoSEQ multiplex PCR; TCRdb's copy has only in-frame clones and lacks some. The sample includes around 120,000 clones, 90% seen only once; the top ten take 3.8%. Sequencing was done on a sample of peripheral blood. The source of these receptors is a woman in her sixties or seventies with COVID-19, enrolled during active disease. Each CDR3 is given with its conserved first and last residue. D genes are given only for firm matches. Clone size is given for some rows only: seen once, a few or many times, or a class if the clone is expanded.

TRBV6-5	.	15	TRBD2	TRBJ2-5	TGTGCCAGCCAGCTCTCTAGCGGGGGGCTAGAGACCCAGTACTTC	CASQLSSGGLETQYF
TRBV27	.	15	TRBD1	TRBJ1-5	TGTGCCAGCAGTCCTGGACAGGGGTCGGGTCAGCCCCAGCATTTT	CASSPGQGSGQPQHF
TRBV20-1	.	11	.	TRBJ2-3	TGCAGTGTTCGGGTTAGCGATACGCAGTATTTT	CSVRVSDTQYF
TRBV4-3	.	22	TRBD1	TRBJ1-6	TGCGCCAGCAGCCAACAACCCCGGACAGGGGACGAACTTAGCTCCTATAATTCACCCCTCCACTTT	CASSQQPRTGDELSSYNSPLHF
TRBV27	.	14	.	TRBJ1-2	TGTGCCAGCAGTTTATCGAACAGCCTCTATGGCTACACCTTC	CASSLSNSLYGYTF
TRBV5-4	.	12	.	TRBJ2-1	TGTGCCAGCACCCCCAGTGAGGGTGAGCAGTTCTTC	CASTPSEGEQFF
TRBV12-3/TRBV12-4	.	13	.	TRBJ2-5	TGTGCCAGCAGTTCTACTACGAAAGAGACCCAGTACTTC	CASSSTTKETQYF
TRBV5-1	.	12	.	TRBJ1-1	TGCGCCAGCAGCTTGGATGGGGGGGAAGCTTTCTTT	CASSLDGGEAFF
TRBV6-5	.	13	.	TRBJ1-2	TGTGCCAGCAGTTACGAGGGTAGAGATGGCTACACCTTC	CASSYEGRDGYTF
TRBV18	.	18	.	TRBJ1-3	TGTGCCAGCTCACCATCGGGTTTGGTGCATTACTCTGGAAACACCATATATTTT	CASSPSGLVHYSGNTIYF
TRBV6-5	.	14	TRBD1	TRBJ2-7	TGTGCCAGCAGTCCAGACAGGGGGGCCTACGAGCAGTACTTC	CASSPDRGAYEQYF
TRBV9	.	15	.	TRBJ2-1	TGTGCCAGCAGCGTAAGGGGGGGCTCCTACAATGAGCAGTTCTTC	CASSVRGGSYNEQFF
TRBV27	.	16	.	TRBJ1-5	TGTGCCAGCAGTACGACAGGTAACTCTCGCAATCAGCCCCAGCATTTT	CASSTTGNSRNQPQHF
TRBV20-1	.	14	.	TRBJ2-1	TGCAGTGCTAGTGTGGGCGGGTTACGGGGTGAGCAGTTCTTC	CSASVGGLRGEQFF
TRBV18	.	13	.	TRBJ2-7	TGTGCCAGCTCACCGAGGGCGGACCTAGGGCAGTACTTC	CASSPRADLGQYF
TRBV12-3/TRBV12-4	.	13	.	TRBJ1-2	TGTGCCAGCAGTCCCTCCAGAGCGAATGGCTACACCTTC	CASSPSRANGYTF
TRBV12-3/TRBV12-4	.	13	.	TRBJ1-1	TGTGCCAGCAGTCTGGCTAGGGGCACTGAAGCTTTCTTT	CASSLARGTEAFF
TRBV1	.	13	.	TRBJ1-1	TGCACCAGCAGCCAAGCGTCCCAGTCTGAAGCTTTCTTT	CTSSQASQSEAFF
TRBV6-5	.	13	TRBD1	TRBJ2-5	TGTGCCAGCAGGAGGGACAGGGCGGAGACCCAGTACTTC	CASRRDRAETQYF
TRBV19	.	16	.	TRBJ1-2	TGTGCCAGTAGTATAGACCCTATGAGGAGGCGGTATGGCTACACCTTC	CASSIDPMRRRYGYTF
TRBV5-1	.	16	TRBD2	TRBJ2-1	TGCGCCAGCAGCTCCCTTAGCGGGGGGGCCTACAATGAGCAGTTCTTC	CASSSLSGGAYNEQFF
TRBV9	.	13	.	TRBJ2-5	TGTGCCAGCAGCATGCGACTAGGAGAGACCCAGTACTTC	CASSMRLGETQYF
TRBV5-8	.	14	TRBD1	TRBJ2-3	TGTGCCAGCCGATCCGGGACAGGGGCGAATACGCAGTATTTT	CASRSGTGANTQYF
TRBV28	.	14	TRBD1	TRBJ1-2	TGTGCCAGCAGACTCACAGGGGTACGTCATGGCTACACCTTC	CASRLTGVRHGYTF
TRBV16	.	15	.	TRBJ1-5	TGTGCCAGCAGCCAATCCAGGGGTGGGCATCAGCCCCAGCATTTT	CASSQSRGGHQPQHF
TRBV4-2	.	14	.	TRBJ1-1	TGTGCCAGCAGCCCCGGGGAGGTGAACACTGAAGCTTTCTTT	CASSPGEVNTEAFF
TRBV7-8	.	15	TRBD1	TRBJ1-5	TGTGCCAGCAGCTTAGGGACAGGGCTGGGGGAGCCCCAGCATTTT	CASSLGTGLGEPQHF
TRBV7-2	.	14	TRBD1	TRBJ1-2	TGTGCCAGCGATTGGGACAGTTTGAACTATGGCTACACCTTC	CASDWDSLNYGYTF
TRBV19	.	16	TRBD1	TRBJ1-1	TGTGCCAGTAGTAGGGGACAGGGAAATGGGAACACTGAAGCTTTCTTT	CASSRGQGNGNTEAFF
TRBV18	.	15	TRBD1	TRBJ2-3	TGTGCCAGCTCCCCCGGGACAGGGTACACAGATACGCAGTATTTT	CASSPGTGYTDTQYF
TRBV19	.	16	.	TRBJ1-2	TGTGCCAGTAGTATCCGCTGGGGGGTCGGAAACTATGGCTACACCTTC	CASSIRWGVGNYGYTF
TRBV19	.	15	TRBD2	TRBJ2-7	TGTGCCAGTAGTATAGCCCAGCGGGGGGGCTACGAGCAGTACTTC	CASSIAQRGGYEQYF
TRBV10-2	once	14	.	TRBJ2-7	TGCGCCAGCAGGCGGGTAGCGGCCTCCTACGAGCAGTACTTC	CASRRVAASYEQYF
TRBV7-9	once	17	TRBD1	TRBJ2-5	TGTGCCAGCAGCTTATTGTCTCGGGGACAGGCTAAAGAGACCCAGTACTTC	CASSLLSRGQAKETQYF
TRBV6-6	.	14	.	TRBJ1-4	TGTGCCAGCAGTTACTTTACAGATAATGAAAAACTGTTTTTT	CASSYFTDNEKLFF
TRBV9	.	14	TRBD2	TRBJ2-1	TGTGCCAGCAGCGTTCGGGGGGTGGAACATGAGCAGTTCTTC	CASSVRGVEHEQFF
TRBV11-2	once	15	TRBD1	TRBJ1-2	TGTGCCAGCAGCCCAGAGGGGACAGCCGCCTATGGCTACACCTTC	CASSPEGTAAYGYTF
TRBV4-2	once	16	TRBD2	TRBJ2-1	TGTGCCAGCAGCCAAGATTTAGGCGGGGGGGCGAATGAGCAGTTCTTC	CASSQDLGGGANEQFF
TRBV7-3	.	15	TRBD1	TRBJ1-6	TGTGCCAGCAGCCGCAACAGGGGAAGCAATTCACCCCTCCACTTT	CASSRNRGSNSPLHF
TRBV19	.	15	TRBD1	TRBJ1-2	TGTGCCAGTAGTAGCAGACAGGGGACCATCTATGGCTACACCTTC	CASSSRQGTIYGYTF
TRBV20-1	.	13	TRBD2	TRBJ2-7	TGCAGTGCTAGTCGGACTAGCGCCTACGAGCAGTACTTC	CSASRTSAYEQYF
TRBV9	.	16	.	TRBJ2-2	TGTGCCAGCAGCGTATCTATAAACGCGAACACCGGGGAGCTGTTTTTT	CASSVSINANTGELFF
TRBV30	.	12	.	TRBJ1-1	TGTGCCTGGGGACGCTATGGCACTGAAGCTTTCTTT	CAWGRYGTEAFF
TRBV2	.	14	.	TRBJ1-1	TGTGCCACAATCAAGACTCCTTCTAACACTGAAGCTTTCTTT	CATIKTPSNTEAFF
TRBV4-2	.	17	.	TRBJ2-3	TGTGCCAGCAGCCAAGTGTGGACTCCCCTTGGCACAGATACGCAGTATTTT	CASSQVWTPLGTDTQYF
TRBV6-2/TRBV6-3	.	18	TRBD1	TRBJ1-5	TGTGCCAGCAGTTACTCGGGTTGGACAGGGAAGAATACTCAGCCCCAGCATTTT	CASSYSGWTGKNTQPQHF
TRBV7-8	.	14	.	TRBJ1-4	TGTGCCAGCAGGGTCGGGGGGGGCAATGAAAAACTGTTTTTT	CASRVGGGNEKLFF
TRBV7-2	.	17	.	TRBJ1-2	TGTGCCAGCAGCTTAATGGCCTCTGGGCGGGGACGTTATGGCTACACCTTC	CASSLMASGRGRYGYTF
TRBV7-2	.	15	.	TRBJ2-7	TGTGCCAGCAATGATCGGGGTCCTAGCTCCTACGAGCAGTACTTC	CASNDRGPSSYEQYF
TRBV7-9	.	14	.	TRBJ1-2	TGTGCCAGCAGCTTAGTAGCGGCAGGGTCTGGCTACACCTTC	CASSLVAAGSGYTF
TRBV5-1	.	14	.	TRBJ1-3	TGCGCCAGCAGCCAAGCGAGCTCTGGAAACACCATATATTTT	CASSQASSGNTIYF
TRBV27	.	14	TRBD1	TRBJ2-3	TGTGCCAGCAAAACACAGGGGCTCACAGATACGCAGTATTTT	CASKTQGLTDTQYF
TRBV2	once	15	TRBD1	TRBJ1-1	TGTGCCAGCAGCCCGTTATACAGGGGAGATACTGAAGCTTTCTTT	CASSPLYRGDTEAFF